Below, one T cell receptor (beta chain) is given with its context. This entry belongs to a study of shared clonotypes between healthy human individuals. The V end was cut by 7 bases, the J end by 2 bases, with 16 bases between. CDR1 and CDR2 (germline): SGHKS, YYEKEE (reference sequence). The CDR3 length is 15 residues. Using immunoSEQ multiplex PCR, the repertoire was profiled, and TCRdb retains in-frame clones only, with some absent. The table lists about 2.5 million clones, around 92% of them singletons. The sequence came from a man aged 18 to 30 in good health. Some clones in this sample may be carry-over from other donors' samples. Sequencing input: naive CD4+ T cells from PBMCs. Subset described: CD45RA+ positively selected. This chain connects TRBV5-5 to TRBJ1-5, with a tentative D call TRBD1 (6 bases). The CDR3 region is CASAKQGGGNQPQHF. DNA for the CDR3: TGTGCCAGCGCAAAACAGGGCGGGGGCAATCAGCCCCAGCATTTT.